The 23 T cell receptor beta chains below were found in one sample sequenced in a study of blood T cell repertoires in COVID-19. The assay was immunoSEQ multiplex PCR, and TCRdb's table has in-frame clones only and misses some. Of fewer than 350,000 clones listed, roughly 89% are singletons. Specimen: PBMCs or T cells enriched from blood (not recorded which). These receptors all stem from a woman between 40 and 55 years old who had recovered from COVID-19.

This chain uses TRBV15 with TRBJ2-3; the match to TRBD1 covers 9 bases. V shed 9 bases, J shed 3 bases, and the junction held 7 bases outside the gene matches. The CDR3 loop spans 14 amino acids. The germline V gene has CDR1 LNHNV and CDR2 YYDKDF (reference sequence). CDR3 amino acids: CATLQGAGTDTQYF. CDR3 coding DNA: TGTGCCACTCTACAGGGGGCTGGAACAGATACGCAGTATTTT.

This sequence joins TRBV6-1 and TRBJ1-5, with D unresolved. Germline V gene data show CDR1 as MNHNS and CDR2 as SASEGT. The V end was cut by 3 bases, the J end by 6 bases, with 12 bases between. This CDR3 comprises 14 residues. The DNA of the CDR3 is TGTGCCAGCAGTGACAATTTGGCGGGTCAGCCCCAGCATTTT. Translated: CASSDNLAGQPQHF.

This rearrangement joins TRBV7-8 to TRBJ1-6, with D unclear. The CDR3 consists of 16 residues. V was trimmed by 5 bases and J by 4 bases, leaving 15 bases between them. Germline-derived CDR1 and CDR2 are SGHVS and FQNEAQ. CDR3 residues: CASSPRGAVYNSPLHF. CDR3 nucleotide sequence: TGTGCCAGCAGCCCCCGAGGAGCAGTGTATAATTCACCCCTCCACTTT.

V and J are TRBV6-1 and TRBJ1-5; a weak D match, TRBD1 (5 bases). The CDR3 is 14 residues long. Germline V CDR1 and CDR2: MNHNS, SASEGT. V lost 1 base and J 3 bases, leaving 7 bases between the germline ends. The DNA for the CDR3 is TGTGCCAGCAGTGAAGGGGGCAACAATCAGCCCCAGCATTTT. This translates into CASSEGGNNQPQHF.

V and J are TRBV11-2 and TRBJ2-7; D gene ambiguous. Germline assignment: CDR1 SGHAT and CDR2 FQNNGV. The CDR3 runs 13 residues. V was cut by 2 bases and J by 4 bases, with 9 bases left in between. CDR3 sequence (DNA): TGTGCCAGCAGCTTAATGGCAGCGTACGAGCAGTACTTC. Its protein product is CASSLMAAYEQYF.

This clone was recorded a few times. This sequence joins TRBV7-3 and TRBJ2-5; 7 bases match TRBD2. CDR1 and CDR2 from the germline V gene are SGHTA and FQGTGA. There are 16 residues in the CDR3. Trimming cost V 0 bases and J 5 bases; bases outside gene matches: 9. CDR3 in DNA: TGTGCCAGCAGCTTAACTGGGACTACCTCTCACGAGACCCAGTACTTC. This encodes CASSLTGTTSHETQYF.

This clone was detected once. This chain joins TRBV29-1 and TRBJ2-1; the match to TRBD2 covers 7 bases. Unmatched junction bases numbered 6, after V lost 4 bases and J lost 3 bases. The CDR3 sequence is 14 residues long. Germline V gene sequence: CDR1 SQVTM, CDR2 ANQGSEA. CDR3 sequence: CSVVRTSGYNEQFF. Written as DNA, the CDR3 is TGCAGCGTTGTTCGGACTAGTGGCTACAATGAGCAGTTCTTC.

The rearrangement uses TRBV9 and TRBJ2-1, with TRBD2 identical over 14 bases. CDR3 length equals 17 residues. Germline V gene sequence: CDR1 SGDLS, CDR2 YYNGEE. V lost 3 bases to trimming and J lost 3 bases; unmatched junction nucleotides: 5. The CDR3 spells CASSGGTSGSDYNEQFF. CDR3 in DNA: TGTGCCAGCAGCGGGGGGACTAGCGGGAGTGACTACAATGAGCAGTTCTTC.

In its sample, this clone was seen a few times. The gene calls are TRBV18 and TRBJ2-7, with D maybe TRBD1 (6 bases). The CDR3 extends over 13 amino acids. V lost 5 bases, J lost 3 bases, and 11 bases lay in between. The germline V gene encodes CDR1 KGHSH and CDR2 LQKENI. CDR3 loop: CASSSVQGYEQYF. The CDR3 DNA is TGTGCCAGCTCATCCGTACAGGGCTACGAGCAGTACTTC.

The chain uses TRBV15 and TRBJ2-7; D perhaps matches TRBD2 (5 bases). CDR1 LNHNV and CDR2 YYDKDF come from the germline V gene (reference sequence). V was cut by 6 bases and J by 3 bases, with 21 bases left in between. The length of the CDR3 is 16 residues. CDR3 sequence (DNA): TGTGCCACCAGTACCATGTCGAGCCTCACTAGCTACGAGCAGTACTTC. It specifies CATSTMSSLTSYEQYF. Looking up the rest from reference TRBV15 and TRBJ2-7 gives the full variable domain: DAMVIQNPRYQVTQFGKPVTLSCSQTLNHNVMYWYQQKSSQAPKLLFHYYDKDFNNEADTPDNFQSRRPNTSFCFLDIRSPGLGDTAMYLCATSTMSSLTSYEQYFGPGTRLTVT.

The V gene is TRBV30, the J gene TRBJ1-2; D is unresolved. This CDR3 is 13 amino acids long. Deletions cut 0 bases from V and 2 bases from J, with 7 bases between. The germline gives CDR1 GTSNPN, CDR2 SVGIG (reference sequence). CDR3 loop: CAWSVAVNYGYTF. The CDR3 nucleotides read TGTGCCTGGAGTGTGGCAGTCAACTATGGCTACACCTTC.

V is TRBV7-9 and J is TRBJ1-6; the D is unclear. Germline V lookup: CDR1 SEHNR, CDR2 FQNEAQ (reference sequence). Trimming stripped 3 bases from V and 11 bases from J, with 20 bases between. The CDR3 has 16 residues. The CDR3 DNA reads as TGTGCCAGCAGCTTTCTCGGGGTCCGGGGTAGCGCACCCCTCCACTTT. Amino acid sequence: CASSFLGVRGSAPLHF. Based on the CDR3 plus reference TRBV7-9 and TRBJ1-6, the full variable domain is DTGVSQNPRHKITKRGQNVTFRCDPISEHNRLYWYRQTLGQGPEFLTYFQNEAQLEKSRLLSDRFSAERPKGSFSTLEIQRTEQGDSAMYLCASSFLGVRGSAPLHFGNGTRLTVT.

The V call is TRBV30, the J call TRBJ1-5, with a tentative D call TRBD1 (6 bases). Trimming shortened V by 0 bases and J by 0 bases, and 15 bases separated the two germline ends. This CDR3 has 17 amino acids. CDR1 GTSNPN and CDR2 SVGIG come from the germline V gene (reference sequence). This CDR3 reads CAWSVGRGLYSNQPQHF. The CDR3 coding sequence is TGTGCCTGGAGTGTGGGGCGGGGGCTCTATAGCAATCAGCCCCAGCATTTT.

V is TRBV10-3 and J is TRBJ1-5, with D uncertain. The V end lost 10 bases, the J end lost 6 bases, and 16 bases lay between the germline ends. CDR1 is ENHRY, CDR2 SYGVKD, per germline. The CDR3 covers 13 residues. The CDR3 is CATRLHGGQPQHF. The CDR3 region has the DNA TGTGCCACGAGGCTCCACGGTGGTCAGCCCCAGCATTTT.

CDR3 DNA sequence: TGCAGCGGTGCGGGAGGGCCGGGCACGCCCGATGAGCAGTTCTTC. This codes for CSGAGGPGTPDEQFF. The chain combines TRBV29-1 with TRBJ2-1; TRBD2 matches 9 bases. Trimming at V came to 7 bases and at J to 8 bases, leaving 15 bases not matched to a gene. Germline V gives CDR1 SQVTM, CDR2 ANQGSEA. The CDR3 covers 15 residues.

This clone was found a few times. The V call is TRBV10-3, the J call TRBJ2-7; D unresolved. This CDR3 has 14 residues. Germline values: CDR1 ENHRY, CDR2 SYGVKD. The V gene lost 3 bases and the J gene lost 0 bases, with 9 bases spanning the gap. The CDR3 coding sequence is TGTGCCATCAGTGATTACGTGAGCTCCTACGAGCAGTACTTC. This encodes CAISDYVSSYEQYF.

The chain has TRBV19 and TRBJ2-1, with a weak D call TRBD1 (5 bases). Trimming shortened V by 1 base and J by 8 bases, and 18 bases separated the two germline ends. The CDR3 contains 16 residues. The germline gives CDR1 LNHDA, CDR2 SQIVND (reference sequence). CDR3 nucleotides: TGTGCCAGTAGTATAGTGTCGGGCGCCTCGACAGATGAGCAGTTCTTC. Encoded protein: CASSIVSGASTDEQFF.

J is TRBJ1-1 and V is TRBV6-5; TRBD1 matches 10 bases. Germline V lookup: CDR1 MNHEY, CDR2 SVGAGI. Trimming removed 6 bases from V and 1 base from J; junction bases left unmatched: 2. The CDR3 is 14 residues long. The CDR3 DNA follows: TGTGCCAGCAGGGGACAGGGGAAGAACACTGAAGCTTTCTTT. Protein: CASRGQGKNTEAFF.

In its sample, this clone was seen once. This chain joins TRBV6-6 and TRBJ2-2; 12 bases agree with TRBD2. This CDR3 contains 19 residues. The V and J ends lost 5 bases and 4 bases, in that order; junction bases with no gene match: 14. From germline, CDR1 is MNHNY and CDR2 SVGAGI (reference sequence). The CDR3 here is CASSQRGLAGKGVTGELFF. The CDR3 nucleotides are TGTGCCAGCAGTCAAAGAGGACTAGCGGGAAAAGGGGTCACCGGGGAGCTGTTTTTT.

V is TRBV12-3 or TRBV12-4 and J is TRBJ2-1; no clear D gene. There are 13 residues in the CDR3. Trimming took 3 bases from V and 8 from J, leaving 11 bases between them. CDR3: CASSLSEWDEQFF. CDR3 DNA: TGTGCCAGCAGTTTGTCGGAGTGGGATGAGCAGTTCTTC.

The J gene is TRBJ1-2, the V gene TRBV5-4; 7 bases align to TRBD1. V trimming: 3 bases; J trimming: 1 base; junction bases outside the gene matches: 9. Per germline, CDR1 SGHNT and CDR2 YYREEE (reference sequence). The length of the CDR3 is 16 residues. CDR3 sequence reads: CASSSIDRALNYGYTF. In DNA form, the CDR3 reads TGTGCCAGCAGCTCCATCGACAGGGCTCTTAACTATGGCTACACCTTC. The full variable domain, completed using reference TRBV5-4 and TRBJ1-2, is ETGVTQSPTHLIKTRGQQVTLRCSSQSGHNTVSWYQQALGQGPQFIFQYYREEENGRGNFPPRFSGLQFPNYSSELNVNALELDDSALYLCASSSIDRALNYGYTFGSGTRLTVV.

The V gene is TRBV7-2, the J gene TRBJ2-2; perhaps TRBD2 as D (5 bases). The germline gives CDR1 SGHTA, CDR2 FQGNSA. This CDR3 is 16 amino acids long. The V and J ends lost 1 base and 3 bases respectively, with 12 bases between them. The CDR3 region has the DNA TGTGCCAGCAGCTTAGGTCCCAGCGGTCACACCGGGGAGCTGTTTTTT. Its protein product is CASSLGPSGHTGELFF.

The rearrangement uses TRBV3-1 (or the pseudogene TRBV3-2) and TRBJ2-7, with 7 positions matching TRBD2. The CDR3 runs 15 residues. The junction had 5 bases not matched to a gene; V was cut back by 1 base and J by 2 bases. Germline lookup yields CDR1 LGHDT and CDR2 YNNKEL (reference sequence). The DNA for the CDR3 is TGTGCCAGCAGCCAAGTACCGGGAGGTACCTACGAGCAGTACTTC. Amino acid sequence: CASSQVPGGTYEQYF.